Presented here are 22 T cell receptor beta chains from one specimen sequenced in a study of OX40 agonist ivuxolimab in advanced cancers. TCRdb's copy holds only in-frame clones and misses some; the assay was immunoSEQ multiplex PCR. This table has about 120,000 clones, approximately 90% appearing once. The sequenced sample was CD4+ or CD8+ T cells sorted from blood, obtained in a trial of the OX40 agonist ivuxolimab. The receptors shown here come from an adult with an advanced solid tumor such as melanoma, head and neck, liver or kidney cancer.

CDR3 sequence: CASSDTDTQYF. The CDR3 DNA sequence: TGTGCCAGCAGTGATACTGATACGCAGTATTTT. The rearrangement links TRBV2 to TRBJ2-3, with D uncertain. The germline V gene encodes CDR1 SNHLY and CDR2 FYNNEI. This CDR3 spans 11 amino acids. V dropped 3 bases and J dropped 6 bases, with 4 bases sitting between them. Drawing the rest from reference TRBV2 and TRBJ2-3, the complete variable domain is EPEVTQTPSHQVTQMGQEVILRCVPISNHLYFYWYRQILGQKVEFLVSFYNNEISEKSEIFDDQFSVERPDGSNFTLKIRSTKLEDSAMYFCASSDTDTQYFGPGTRLTVL.

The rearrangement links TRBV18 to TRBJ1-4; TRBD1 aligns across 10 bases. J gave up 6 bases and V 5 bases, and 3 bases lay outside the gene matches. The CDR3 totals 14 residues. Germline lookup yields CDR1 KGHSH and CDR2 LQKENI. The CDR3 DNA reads TGTGCCAGCTCAGCCGGGACAGGGGATGAAAAACTGTTTTTT. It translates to CASSAGTGDEKLFF.

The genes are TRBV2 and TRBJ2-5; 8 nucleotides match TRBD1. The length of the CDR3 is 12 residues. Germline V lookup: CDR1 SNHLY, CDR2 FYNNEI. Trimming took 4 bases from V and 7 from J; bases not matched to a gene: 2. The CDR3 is CASSGQGWTQYF. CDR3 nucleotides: TGTGCCAGCAGTGGACAGGGGTGGACCCAGTACTTC.

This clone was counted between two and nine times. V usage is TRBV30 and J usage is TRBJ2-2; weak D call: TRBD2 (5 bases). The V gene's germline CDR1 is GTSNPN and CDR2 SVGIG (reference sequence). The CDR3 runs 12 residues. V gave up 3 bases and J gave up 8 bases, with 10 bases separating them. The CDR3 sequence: CAWRAGGGELFF. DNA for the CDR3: TGTGCCTGGAGGGCGGGTGGAGGGGAGCTGTTTTTT.

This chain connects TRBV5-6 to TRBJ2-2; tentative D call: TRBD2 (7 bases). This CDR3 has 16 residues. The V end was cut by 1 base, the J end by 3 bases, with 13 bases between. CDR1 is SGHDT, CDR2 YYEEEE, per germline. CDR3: CASSLWGGSHTGELFF. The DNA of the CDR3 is TGTGCCAGCAGCTTGTGGGGGGGCTCGCACACCGGGGAGCTGTTTTTT.

CDR3 in amino acids: CASSEAYRTRASTDTQYF. CDR3 in DNA: TGTGCCAGCAGCGAAGCCTATAGGACTAGGGCTAGCACAGATACGCAGTATTTT. This chain uses TRBV21-1 with TRBJ2-3; TRBD2, the table's D call, lacks a check against the DNA. TRBV21-1 is designated a pseudogene. This CDR3 spans 18 amino acids.

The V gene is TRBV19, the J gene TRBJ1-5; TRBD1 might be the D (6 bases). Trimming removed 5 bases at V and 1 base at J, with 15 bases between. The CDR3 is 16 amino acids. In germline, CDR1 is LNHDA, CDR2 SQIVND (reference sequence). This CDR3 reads CASSLLPGASNQPQHF. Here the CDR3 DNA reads TGTGCCAGTAGTCTCCTTCCGGGGGCGAGCAATCAGCCCCAGCATTTT. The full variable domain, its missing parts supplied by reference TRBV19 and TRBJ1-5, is DGGITQSPKYLFRKEGQNVTLSCEQNLNHDAMYWYRQDPGQGLRLIYYSQIVNDFQKGDIAEGYSVSREKKESFPLTVTSAQKNPTAFYLCASSLLPGASNQPQHFGDGTRLSIL.

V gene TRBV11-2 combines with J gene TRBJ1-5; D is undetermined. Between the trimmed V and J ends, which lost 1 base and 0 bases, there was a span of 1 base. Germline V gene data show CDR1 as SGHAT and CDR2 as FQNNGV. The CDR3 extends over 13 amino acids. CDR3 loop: CASSLASNQPQHF. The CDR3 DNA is TGTGCCAGCAGCTTAGCTAGCAATCAGCCCCAGCATTTT.

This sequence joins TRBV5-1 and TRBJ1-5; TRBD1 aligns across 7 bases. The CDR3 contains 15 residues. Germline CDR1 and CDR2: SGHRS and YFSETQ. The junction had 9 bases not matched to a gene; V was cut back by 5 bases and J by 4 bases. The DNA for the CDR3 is TGCGCCAGCAGGGTCGGGACAGAACAGAATCAGCCCCAGCATTTT. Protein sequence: CASRVGTEQNQPQHF.

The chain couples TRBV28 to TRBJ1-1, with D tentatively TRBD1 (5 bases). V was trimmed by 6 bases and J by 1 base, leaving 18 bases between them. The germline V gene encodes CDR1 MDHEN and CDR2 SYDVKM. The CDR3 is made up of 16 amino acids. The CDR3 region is CASSPGGRQGNTEAFF. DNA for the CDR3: TGTGCCAGCAGCCCGGGAGGGCGGCAGGGGAACACTGAAGCTTTCTTT.

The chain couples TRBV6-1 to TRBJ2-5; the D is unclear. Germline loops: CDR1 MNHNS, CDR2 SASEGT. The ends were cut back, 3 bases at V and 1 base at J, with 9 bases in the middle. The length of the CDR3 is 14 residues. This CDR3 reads CASSEMHSQETQYF. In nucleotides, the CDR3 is TGTGCCAGCAGTGAGATGCACTCCCAAGAGACCCAGTACTTC.

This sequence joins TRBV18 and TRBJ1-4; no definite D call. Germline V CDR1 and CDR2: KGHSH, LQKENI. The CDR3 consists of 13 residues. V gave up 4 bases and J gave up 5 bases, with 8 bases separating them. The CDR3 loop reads CASSRGLNEKLFF. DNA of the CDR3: TGTGCCAGCTCACGCGGGTTGAATGAAAAACTGTTTTTT.

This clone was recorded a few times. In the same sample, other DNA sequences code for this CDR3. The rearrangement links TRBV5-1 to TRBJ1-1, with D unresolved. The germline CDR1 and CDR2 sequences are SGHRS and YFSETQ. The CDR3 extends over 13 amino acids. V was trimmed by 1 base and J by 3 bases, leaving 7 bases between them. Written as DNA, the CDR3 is TGCGCCAGCAGCTTGTCTGGGGACACTGAAGCTTTCTTT. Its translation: CASSLSGDTEAFF.

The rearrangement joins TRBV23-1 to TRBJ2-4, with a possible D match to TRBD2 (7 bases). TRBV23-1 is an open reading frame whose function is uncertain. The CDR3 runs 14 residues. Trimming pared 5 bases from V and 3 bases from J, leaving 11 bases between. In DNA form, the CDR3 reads TGCGCCAGCAGTGGGGAGGGGGGCAAAAACATTCAGTACTTC. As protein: CASSGEGGKNIQYF.

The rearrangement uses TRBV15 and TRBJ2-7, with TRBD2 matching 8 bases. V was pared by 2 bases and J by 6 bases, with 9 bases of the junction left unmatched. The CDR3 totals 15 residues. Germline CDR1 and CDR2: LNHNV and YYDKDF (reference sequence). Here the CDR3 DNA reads TGTGCCACCAGCAGACCCACTAACCGGGGGGGCGAGCAGTACTTC. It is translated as CATSRPTNRGGEQYF. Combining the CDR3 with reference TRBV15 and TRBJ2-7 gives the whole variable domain DAMVIQNPRYQVTQFGKPVTLSCSQTLNHNVMYWYQQKSSQAPKLLFHYYDKDFNNEADTPDNFQSRRPNTSFCFLDIRSPGLGDTAMYLCATSRPTNRGGEQYFGPGTRLTVT.

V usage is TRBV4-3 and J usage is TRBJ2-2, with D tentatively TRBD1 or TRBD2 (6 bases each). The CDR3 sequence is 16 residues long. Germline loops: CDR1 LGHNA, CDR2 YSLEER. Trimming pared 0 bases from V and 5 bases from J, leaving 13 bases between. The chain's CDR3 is CASSQEEGVETGELFF. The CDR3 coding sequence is TGCGCCAGCAGCCAAGAGGAGGGGGTTGAGACCGGGGAGCTGTTTTTT.

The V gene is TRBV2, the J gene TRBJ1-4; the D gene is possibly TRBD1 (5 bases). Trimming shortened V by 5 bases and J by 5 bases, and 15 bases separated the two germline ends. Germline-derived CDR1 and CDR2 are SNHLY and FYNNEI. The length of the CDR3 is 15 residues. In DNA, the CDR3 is TGTGCCAGCAGTTTCCAGGGTGTAAGGAATGAAAAACTGTTTTTT. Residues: CASSFQGVRNEKLFF.

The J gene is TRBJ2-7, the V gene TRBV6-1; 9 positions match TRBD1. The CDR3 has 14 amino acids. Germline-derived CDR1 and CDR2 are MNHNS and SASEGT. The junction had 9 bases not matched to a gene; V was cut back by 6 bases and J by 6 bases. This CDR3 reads CASRKLQGAAEQYF. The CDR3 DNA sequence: TGTGCCAGCAGAAAGTTACAGGGGGCAGCCGAGCAGTACTTC.

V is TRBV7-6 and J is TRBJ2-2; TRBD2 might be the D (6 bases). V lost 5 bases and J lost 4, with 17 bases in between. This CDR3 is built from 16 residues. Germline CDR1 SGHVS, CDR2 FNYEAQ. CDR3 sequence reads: CASSPLSGGSTGELFF. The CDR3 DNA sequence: TGTGCCAGCAGCCCCCTTTCTGGGGGGTCCACCGGGGAGCTGTTTTTT.

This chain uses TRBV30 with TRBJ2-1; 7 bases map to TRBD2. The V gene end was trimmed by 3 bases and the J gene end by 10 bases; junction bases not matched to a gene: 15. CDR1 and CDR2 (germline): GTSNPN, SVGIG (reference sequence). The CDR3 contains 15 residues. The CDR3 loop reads CAWRLFQAGLREQFF. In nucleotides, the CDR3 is TGTGCCTGGAGGCTTTTTCAAGCGGGGCTTCGGGAGCAGTTCTTC. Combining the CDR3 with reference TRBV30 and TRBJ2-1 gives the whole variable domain SQTIHQWPATLVQPVGSPLSLECTVEGTSNPNLYWYRQAAGRGLQLLFYSVGIGQISSEVPQNLSASRPQDRQFILSSKKLLLSDSGFYLCAWRLFQAGLREQFFGPGTRLTVL.

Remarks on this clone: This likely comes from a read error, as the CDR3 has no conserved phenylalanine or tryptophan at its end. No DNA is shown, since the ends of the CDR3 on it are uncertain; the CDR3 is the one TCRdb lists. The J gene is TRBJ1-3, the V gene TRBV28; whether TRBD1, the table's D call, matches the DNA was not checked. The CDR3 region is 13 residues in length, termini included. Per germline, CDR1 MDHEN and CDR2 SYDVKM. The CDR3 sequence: CASSLTQAPSGLV.

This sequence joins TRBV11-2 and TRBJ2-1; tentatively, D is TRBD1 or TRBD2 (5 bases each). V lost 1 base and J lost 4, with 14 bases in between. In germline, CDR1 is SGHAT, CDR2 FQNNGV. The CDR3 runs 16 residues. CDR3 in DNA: TGTGCCAGCAGCTTAGGAGGGGCAGGCCGATACAATGAGCAGTTCTTC. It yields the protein CASSLGGAGRYNEQFF.